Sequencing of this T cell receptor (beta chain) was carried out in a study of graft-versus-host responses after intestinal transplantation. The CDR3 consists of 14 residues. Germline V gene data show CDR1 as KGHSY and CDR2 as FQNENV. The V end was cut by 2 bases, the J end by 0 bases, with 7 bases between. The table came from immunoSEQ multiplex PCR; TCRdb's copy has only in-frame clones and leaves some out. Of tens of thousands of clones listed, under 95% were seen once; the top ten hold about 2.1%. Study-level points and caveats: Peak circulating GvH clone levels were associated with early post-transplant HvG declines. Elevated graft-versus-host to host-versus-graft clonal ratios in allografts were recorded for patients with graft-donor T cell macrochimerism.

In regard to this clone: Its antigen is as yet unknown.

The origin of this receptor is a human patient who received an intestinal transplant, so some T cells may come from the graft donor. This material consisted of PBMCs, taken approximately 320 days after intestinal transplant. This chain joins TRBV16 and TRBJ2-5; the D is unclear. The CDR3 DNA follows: TGTGCCAGCAGCCAAGCAGGCTACCAAGAGACCCAGTACTTC. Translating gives CASSQAGYQETQYF.